This T cell receptor beta chain was captured by sequencing in a study of blood T cell repertoires in COVID-19. Germline lookup yields CDR1 SGHRS and CDR2 YFSETQ. Trimming removed 7 bases at V and 3 bases at J, with 9 bases between. This CDR3 region has 12 residues. Assay: immunoSEQ multiplex PCR; the TCRdb copy retains only in-frame clones and omits some. The data show approximately 240,000 clones, roughly 87% seen once. This receptor was taken from a woman under 40 with acute COVID-19. The sample taken for sequencing was PBMCs or T cells enriched from blood (not recorded which). The chain carries TRBV5-1 and TRBJ2-3; D remains ambiguous. The CDR3 region is CASYSRTDTQYF. CDR3 nucleotides: TGCGCCAGCTACTCGAGAACAGATACGCAGTATTTT.